This TCR beta chain was observed in a study of blood T cell repertoires in COVID-19. Study summary: Samples taken during acute and convalescent COVID-19 were collected in the United States, Italy and Spain. The cDNA or gDNA used as material had been derived from T cells, B-cell-depleted T cells, or PBMCs.

As handled by the study authors: Amplification from reference gene primers served as the basis for estimated nucleated cell counts. TCRdb's table, derived via immunoSEQ multiplex PCR, lists solely in-frame clones and lacks some. From that table come the V and J calls and clone size; the DNA was used to work out D and trimming. This sample has approximately 130,000 clones, with over 60% found just once. Sequenced input: peripheral blood. This sequence originates from a human donor in a cohort sampled during active COVID-19.

CDR3 region: CASSDEGPPYEQYF. CDR3 nucleotides: TGTGCCAGCAGTGACGAGGGCCCCCCCTACGAGCAGTACTTC. The chain employs TRBV2 and TRBJ2-7, with a tentative D call TRBD2 (5 bases). The CDR3 covers 14 residues. V shed 3 bases and J shed 2 bases, with 11 bases lying between them. CDR1 is SNHLY, CDR2 FYNNEI, per germline. Drawing the rest from reference TRBV2 and TRBJ2-7, the complete variable domain is EPEVTQTPSHQVTQMGQEVILRCVPISNHLYFYWYRQILGQKVEFLVSFYNNEISEKSEIFDDQFSVERPDGSNFTLKIRSTKLEDSAMYFCASSDEGPPYEQYFGPGTRLTVT.